This TCR beta chain was profiled in a study of blood T cell repertoires in COVID-19. About the research overall: The origin of the acute and convalescent COVID-19 samples was the United States, Italy and Spain. PBMCs, B-cell-depleted T cells, or T cells were the source of the cDNA or gDNA that made up the material.

Per the original methods: Cell counts per sample came from amplifying reference gene primers. The table came from immunoSEQ multiplex PCR; TCRdb's copy has only in-frame clones and leaves some out. Clone size and the V and J calls come from that table; the DNA yielded D and trimming. The data show under 200,000 clones, approximately 86% seen once. The CDR3 sequence is 14 residues long. CDR1 is MNHEY, CDR2 SVGAGI, per germline. V dropped 10 bases and J dropped 1 base, with 14 bases sitting between them. The chain couples TRBV6-5 to TRBJ1-5; D is undetermined. Sequencing was done on a sample of peripheral blood. The receptor was derived from a man between 65 and 80 years old with acute or convalescent COVID-19. The CDR3: CATRSFFSNQPQHF. The CDR3 nucleotides are TGTGCCACGCGGAGCTTCTTCAGCAATCAGCCCCAGCATTTT.